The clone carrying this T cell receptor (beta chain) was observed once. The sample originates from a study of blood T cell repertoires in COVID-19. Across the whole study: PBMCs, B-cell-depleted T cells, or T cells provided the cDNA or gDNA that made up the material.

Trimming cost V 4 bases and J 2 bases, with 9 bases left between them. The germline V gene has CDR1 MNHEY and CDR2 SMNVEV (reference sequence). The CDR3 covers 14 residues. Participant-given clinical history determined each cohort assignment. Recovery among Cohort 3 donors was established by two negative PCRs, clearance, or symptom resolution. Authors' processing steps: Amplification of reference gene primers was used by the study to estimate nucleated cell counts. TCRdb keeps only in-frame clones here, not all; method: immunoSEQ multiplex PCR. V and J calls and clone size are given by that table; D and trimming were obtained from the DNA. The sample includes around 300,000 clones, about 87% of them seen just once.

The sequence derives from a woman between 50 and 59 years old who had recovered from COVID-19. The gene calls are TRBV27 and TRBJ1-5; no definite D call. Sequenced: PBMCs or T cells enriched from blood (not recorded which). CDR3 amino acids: CASSSRQGNQPQHF. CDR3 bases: TGTGCCAGCAGTTCCCGCCAGGGCAATCAGCCCCAGCATTTT.